A single sample is the source of the 20 T cell receptor beta chains below, sequenced in a study of T cell responses to AZD1222 COVID-19 vaccine. TCRdb keeps only in-frame clones here, not all; method: immunoSEQ multiplex PCR. The sample yields roughly 99,000 clones, approximately 90% seen once. Material: peripheral blood, obtained 28 days after the second AZD1222 dose. The receptors were sampled from an adult who received the AZD1222 COVID-19 vaccine.

The chain links TRBV19 to TRBJ2-7; D call uncertain. Trimming took off 9 bases at V and 1 base at J, with 10 bases between the two ends. The CDR3 covers 12 residues. The germline V gene encodes CDR1 LNHDA and CDR2 SQIVND (reference sequence). CDR3 protein: CASQPDSYEQYF. The CDR3 DNA sequence: TGTGCCAGCCAACCCGATTCCTACGAGCAGTACTTC.

This rearrangement joins TRBV7-9 to TRBJ1-1; D ambiguous. Germline CDR1 reads SEHNR; CDR2 reads FQNEAQ (reference sequence). The CDR3 consists of 14 residues. Trimming removed 5 bases from V and 6 bases from J, with 16 bases in between. CDR3 region: CASSPRTLGAEAFF. The DNA for the CDR3 is TGTGCCAGCAGCCCAAGAACTTTGGGTGCTGAAGCTTTCTTT.

This chain connects TRBV19 to TRBJ1-6, with 9 positions matching TRBD1. In germline, CDR1 is LNHDA, CDR2 SQIVND (reference sequence). CDR3 length equals 13 residues. Unmatched junction bases numbered 6, after V lost 10 bases and J lost 8 bases. The CDR3 here is CAKQGAMDSPLHF. DNA for the CDR3: TGTGCCAAACAGGGGGCGATGGATTCACCCCTCCACTTT.

V gene TRBV30 combines with J gene TRBJ1-2; 8 bases line up with TRBD1. Germline V gene data show CDR1 as GTSNPN and CDR2 as SVGIG (reference sequence). V gave up 2 bases and J gave up 7 bases; unmatched junction bases: 3. The CDR3 sequence is 12 residues long. CDR3 protein: CAWSRTGFGYTF. The CDR3 DNA follows: TGTGCCTGGAGTCGGACAGGGTTTGGCTACACCTTC.

The chain's CDR3 is CASSPTGGSSYEQYF. Here the CDR3 DNA reads TGTGCCAGCAGCCCGACAGGGGGCAGTTCCTACGAGCAGTACTTC. The chain carries TRBV27 and TRBJ2-7, with TRBD1 matching 10 bases. After removal of 6 bases from V and 1 base from J, the junction contained 6 bases not matched to a gene. The CDR3 loop spans 15 amino acids. Germline loops: CDR1 MNHEY, CDR2 SMNVEV (reference sequence).

This sequence joins TRBV5-5 and TRBJ1-2, with TRBD1 as a possible D gene (6 bases). The CDR3 length is 14 residues. V was clipped by 4 bases and J by 1 base, with 11 bases between them. The germline V gene has CDR1 SGHKS and CDR2 YYEKEE (reference sequence). In DNA, the CDR3 is TGTGCCAGCAGCCAATCAGGGGATAACTATGGCTACACCTTC. This encodes CASSQSGDNYGYTF.

The rearrangement uses TRBV11-2 and TRBJ2-1; D is uncertain. Germline CDR1 reads SGHAT; CDR2 reads FQNNGV. V dropped 2 bases and J dropped 4 bases, with 12 bases sitting between them. This CDR3 contains 15 residues. The CDR3 DNA is TGTGCCAGCAGCTTACGGCCCGAGGCTTACAATGAGCAGTTCTTC. Residues: CASSLRPEAYNEQFF.

V is TRBV19 and J is TRBJ2-7; D not certain. The germline V gene encodes CDR1 LNHDA and CDR2 SQIVND (reference sequence). CDR3 length: 13 residues. Deletions cut 3 bases from V and 2 bases from J, with 8 bases between. Written as DNA, the CDR3 is TGTGCCAGTAGTATCCCCGGGCCCTACGAGCAGTACTTC. The encoded protein is CASSIPGPYEQYF.

This rearrangement joins TRBV7-9 to TRBJ2-1, with unresolved D. V lost 0 bases to trimming and J lost 2 bases, with 14 bases between them. The CDR3 contains 17 residues. Germline CDR1 SEHNR, CDR2 FQNEAQ (reference sequence). The CDR3, as DNA: TGTGCCAGCAGCTTAGCGCTTGGGAAGGCCACCTACAATGAGCAGTTCTTC. Its protein product is CASSLALGKATYNEQFF.

This chain connects TRBV7-8 to TRBJ1-3, with TRBD1 matching 10 bases. With 1 base clipped from V and 4 bases from J, the junction kept 10 bases outside the gene matches. CDR3 length equals 18 residues. The germline V gene has CDR1 SGHVS and CDR2 FQNEAQ. CDR3 DNA: TGTGCCAGCAGCTTAGACCTGGGGACAGGGGACTCCGGAAACACCATATATTTT. Residues: CASSLDLGTGDSGNTIYF.

The V gene is TRBV2, the J gene TRBJ1-4; D unresolved. The V end lost 5 bases, the J end lost 3 bases, and 10 bases lay between the germline ends. From germline, CDR1 is SNHLY and CDR2 FYNNEI. There are 14 residues in the CDR3. CDR3 loop: CASSRIQPNEKLFF. The CDR3 region has the DNA TGTGCCAGCAGTAGGATACAACCTAATGAAAAACTGTTTTTT.

This clone showed up just once. The V gene is TRBV28, the J gene TRBJ2-5; 10 bases fit TRBD1. Germline loops: CDR1 MDHEN, CDR2 SYDVKM. The ends lost 4 bases at V and 6 bases at J; junction bases unmatched: 8. CDR3 length: 15 residues. The CDR3 nucleotides read TGTGCCAGCAGTTCCGCCGGGACAGGGGCACAGACCCAGTACTTC. It specifies CASSSAGTGAQTQYF.

The rearrangement uses TRBV6-6 and TRBJ1-1; a possible D gene is TRBD1 (5 bases). The CDR3 length is 13 residues. Trimming cost V 6 bases and J 1 base, with 9 bases left between them. Germline lookup yields CDR1 MNHNY and CDR2 SVGAGI (reference sequence). This CDR3 is CASRDRGNTEAFF. DNA for the CDR3: TGTGCCAGCAGAGACAGAGGGAACACTGAAGCTTTCTTT.

The gene calls are TRBV10-3 and TRBJ1-4; D gene ambiguous. Trimming removed 6 bases at V and 5 bases at J, with 4 bases between. The CDR3 sequence is 11 residues long. Germline-derived CDR1 and CDR2 are ENHRY and SYGVKD. CDR3 sequence: CAIRVNEKLFF. The DNA for the CDR3 is TGTGCCATCAGGGTAAATGAAAAACTGTTTTTT.

This chain uses TRBV5-1 with TRBJ1-5, with no clear D. Germline-derived CDR1 and CDR2 are SGHRS and YFSETQ. V gave up 0 bases and J gave up 0 bases, with 4 bases separating them. The CDR3 is made up of 14 amino acids. The CDR3 coding sequence is TGCGCCAGCAGCTTGGACGCTAGCAATCAGCCCCAGCATTTT. This codes for CASSLDASNQPQHF.

This clone was seen once. This chain links TRBV7-6 with TRBJ2-5; 7 positions match TRBD2. CDR1 and CDR2 from the germline V gene are SGHVS and FNYEAQ. This CDR3 is 16 amino acids long. The ends lost 4 bases at V and 3 bases at J; junction bases unmatched: 11. In DNA form, the CDR3 reads TGTGCCAGCAGCTACACACTTTCGGGACTAAAAGAGACCCAGTACTTC. Its protein is CASSYTLSGLKETQYF.

The chain combines TRBV11-2 with TRBJ1-2; TRBD1 might be the D (5 bases). Germline V gene data show CDR1 as SGHAT and CDR2 as FQNNGV. Trimming pared 8 bases from V and 8 bases from J, leaving 18 bases between. The CDR3 spans 13 residues. CDR3 DNA sequence: TGTGCCAGCCGGACCCCAGGGCTTAGGGGCTACACCTTC. Translating gives CASRTPGLRGYTF.

The chain uses TRBV28 and TRBJ1-2; perhaps TRBD1 as D (6 bases). Per germline, CDR1 MDHEN and CDR2 SYDVKM. V lost 6 bases and J 1 base, leaving 9 bases between the germline ends. CDR3 length: 13 amino acids. CDR3 in DNA: TGTGCCAGCAGCTCCAGGGGTAACTATGGCTACACCTTC. Translating it yields CASSSRGNYGYTF.

The chain carries TRBV7-2 and TRBJ2-7; D gene ambiguous. V lost 1 base, J lost 1 base, and 5 bases lay in between. Germline lookup yields CDR1 SGHTA and CDR2 FQGNSA. The CDR3 sequence is 13 residues long. CDR3 region: CASSLVASYEQYF. As DNA, the CDR3 is TGTGCCAGCAGCTTAGTAGCTTCCTACGAGCAGTACTTC.

The chain has TRBV6-5 and TRBJ1-1, with 8 bases identical to TRBD1. Unmatched junction bases numbered 13, after V lost 2 bases and J lost 11 bases. Germline V gene sequence: CDR1 MNHEY, CDR2 SVGAGI. This CDR3 comprises 15 residues. Here the CDR3 reads CASSYVPGGSERAFF. CDR3 in DNA: TGTGCCAGCAGTTACGTCCCAGGGGGCTCAGAGAGGGCTTTCTTT.